This T cell receptor beta chain was found in a study of shared clonotypes between healthy human individuals. Of note for this clone: Its antigen remains unidentified.

In replicate PCRs of unsorted PBMC, approximately 0.3 ug DNA, roughly 30,000 T cell genomes, was used. This table comes from immunoSEQ multiplex PCR, and its TCRdb copy is limited to in-frame clones, with some not included. Among 400,000 to 550,000 clones listed, approximately 79% were seen once. The CDR3 has 12 residues. V was trimmed by 5 bases and J by 6 bases, leaving 11 bases between them. Germline-derived CDR1 and CDR2 are MDHEN and SYDVKM. Notes on the study in general: Donor clonotype sharing was expected to depend on sequencing depth.

Sample: PBMCs. The clonotype originates from a woman between 35 and 50 years old in good health. Some clones in this sample may be carry-over from other donors' samples. The chain employs TRBV28 and TRBJ2-7; perhaps TRBD1 as D (6 bases). The CDR3 here is CASSGGGSEQYF. CDR3 DNA sequence: TGTGCCAGCAGTGGGGGCGGATCCGAGCAGTACTTC.